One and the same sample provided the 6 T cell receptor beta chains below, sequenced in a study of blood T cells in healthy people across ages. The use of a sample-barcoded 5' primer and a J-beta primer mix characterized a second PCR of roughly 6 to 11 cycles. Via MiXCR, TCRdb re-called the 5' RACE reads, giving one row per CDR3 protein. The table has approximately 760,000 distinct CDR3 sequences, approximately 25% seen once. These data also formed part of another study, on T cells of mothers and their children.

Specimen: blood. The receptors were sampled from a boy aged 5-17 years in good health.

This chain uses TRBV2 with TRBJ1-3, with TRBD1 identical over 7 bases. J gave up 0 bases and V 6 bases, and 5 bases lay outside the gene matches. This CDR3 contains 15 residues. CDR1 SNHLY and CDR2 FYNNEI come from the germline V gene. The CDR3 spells CASSEQGHSGNTIYF. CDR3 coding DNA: TGTGCCAGCAGCGAACAGGGGCACTCTGGAAACACCATATATTTT.

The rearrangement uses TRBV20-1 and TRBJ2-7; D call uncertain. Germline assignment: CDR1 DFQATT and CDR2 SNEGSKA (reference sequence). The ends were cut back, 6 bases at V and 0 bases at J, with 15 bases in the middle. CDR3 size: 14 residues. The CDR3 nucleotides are TGCAGTGCCCTGATCGGGCGAGTCTCCTACGAGCAGTACTTC. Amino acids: CSALIGRVSYEQYF.

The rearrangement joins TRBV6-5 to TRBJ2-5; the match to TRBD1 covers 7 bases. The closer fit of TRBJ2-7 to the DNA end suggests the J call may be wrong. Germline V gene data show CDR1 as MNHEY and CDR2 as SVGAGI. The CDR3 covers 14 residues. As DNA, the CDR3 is TGTGCCAGCAGTTACAAAGGGCCAGGGGGCGAGCAGTACTTC. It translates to CASSYKGPGGEQYF.

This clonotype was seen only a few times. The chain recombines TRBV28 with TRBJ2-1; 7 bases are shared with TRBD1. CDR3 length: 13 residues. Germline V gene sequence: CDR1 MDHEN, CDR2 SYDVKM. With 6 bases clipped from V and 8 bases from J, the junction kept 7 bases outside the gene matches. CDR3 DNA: TGTGCCAGCAGGCTACAGGGGCACGATGAGCAGTTCTTC. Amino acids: CASRLQGHDEQFF.

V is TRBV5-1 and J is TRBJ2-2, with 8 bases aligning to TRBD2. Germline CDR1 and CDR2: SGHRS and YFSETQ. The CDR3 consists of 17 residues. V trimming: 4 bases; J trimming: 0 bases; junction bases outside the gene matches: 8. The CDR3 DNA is TGCGCCAGCAGCCGGACTAGCCTACCCGCGAACACCGGGGAGCTGTTTTTT. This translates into CASSRTSLPANTGELFF.

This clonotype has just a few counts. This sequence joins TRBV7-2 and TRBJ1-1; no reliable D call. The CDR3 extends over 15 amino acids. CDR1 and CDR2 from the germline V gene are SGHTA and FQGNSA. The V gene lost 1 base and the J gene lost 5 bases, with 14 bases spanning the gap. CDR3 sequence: CASSLDPDALTEAFF. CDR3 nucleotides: TGTGCCAGCAGCTTAGACCCGGACGCCTTAACTGAAGCTTTCTTT.